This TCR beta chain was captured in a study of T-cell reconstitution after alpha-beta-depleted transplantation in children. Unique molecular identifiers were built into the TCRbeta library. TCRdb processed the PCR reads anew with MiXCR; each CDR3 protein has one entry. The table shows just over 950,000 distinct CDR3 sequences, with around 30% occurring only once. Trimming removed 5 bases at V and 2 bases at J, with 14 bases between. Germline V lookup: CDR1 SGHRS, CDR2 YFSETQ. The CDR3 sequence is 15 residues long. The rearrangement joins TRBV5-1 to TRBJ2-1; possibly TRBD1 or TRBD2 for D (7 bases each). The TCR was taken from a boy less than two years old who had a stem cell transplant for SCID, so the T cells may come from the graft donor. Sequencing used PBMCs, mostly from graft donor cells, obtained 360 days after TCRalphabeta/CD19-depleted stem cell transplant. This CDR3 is CASRGGTAPYNEQFF. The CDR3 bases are TGCGCCAGCAGGGGAGGGACAGCTCCCTACAATGAGCAGTTCTTC.